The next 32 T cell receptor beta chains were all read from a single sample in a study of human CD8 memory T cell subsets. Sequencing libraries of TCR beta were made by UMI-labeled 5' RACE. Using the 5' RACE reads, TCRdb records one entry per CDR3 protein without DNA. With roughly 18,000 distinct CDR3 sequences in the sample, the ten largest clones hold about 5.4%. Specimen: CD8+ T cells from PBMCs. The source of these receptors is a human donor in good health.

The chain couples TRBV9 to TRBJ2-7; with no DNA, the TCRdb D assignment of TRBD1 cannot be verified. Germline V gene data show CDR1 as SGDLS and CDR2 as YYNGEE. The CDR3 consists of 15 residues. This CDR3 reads CASSPGGGFSYEQYF.

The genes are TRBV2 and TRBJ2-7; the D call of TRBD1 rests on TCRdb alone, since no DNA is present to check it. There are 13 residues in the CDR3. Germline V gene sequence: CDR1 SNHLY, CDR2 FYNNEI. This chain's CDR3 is CASSDTGYGEQYF. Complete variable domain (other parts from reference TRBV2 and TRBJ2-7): EPEVTQTPSHQVTQMGQEVILRCVPISNHLYFYWYRQILGQKVEFLVSFYNNEISEKSEIFDDQFSVERPDGSNFTLKIRSTKLEDSAMYFCASSDTGYGEQYFGPGTRLTVT.

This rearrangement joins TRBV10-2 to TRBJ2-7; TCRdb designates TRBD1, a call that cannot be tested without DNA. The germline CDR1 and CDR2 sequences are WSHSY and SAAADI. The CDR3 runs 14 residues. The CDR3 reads CASSVQAARDEQYF.

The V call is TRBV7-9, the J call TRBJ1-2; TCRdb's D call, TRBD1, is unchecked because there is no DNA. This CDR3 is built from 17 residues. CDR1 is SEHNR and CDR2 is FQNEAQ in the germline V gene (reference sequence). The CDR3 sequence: CASSHSTSGQERYGYTF.

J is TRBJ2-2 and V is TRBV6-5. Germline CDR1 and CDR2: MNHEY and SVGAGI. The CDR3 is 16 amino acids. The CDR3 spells CASSYSVTADTGELFF.

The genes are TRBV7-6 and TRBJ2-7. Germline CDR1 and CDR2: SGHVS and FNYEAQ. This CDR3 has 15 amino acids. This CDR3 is CASSFGAAHIYEQYF. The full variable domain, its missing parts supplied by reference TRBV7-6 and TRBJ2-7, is GAGVSQSPRYKVTKRGQDVALRCDPISGHVSLYWYRQALGQGPEFLTYFNYEAQQDKSGLPNDRFSAERPEGSISTLTIQRTEQRDSAMYRCASSFGAAHIYEQYFGPGTRLTVT.

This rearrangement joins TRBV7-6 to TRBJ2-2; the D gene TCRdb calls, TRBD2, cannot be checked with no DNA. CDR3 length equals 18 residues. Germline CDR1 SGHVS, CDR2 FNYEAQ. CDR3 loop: CASSLALTSGSVTGELFF.

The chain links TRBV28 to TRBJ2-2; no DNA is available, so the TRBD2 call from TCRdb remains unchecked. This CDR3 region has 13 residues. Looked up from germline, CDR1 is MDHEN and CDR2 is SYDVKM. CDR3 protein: CASSPPNTGELFF.

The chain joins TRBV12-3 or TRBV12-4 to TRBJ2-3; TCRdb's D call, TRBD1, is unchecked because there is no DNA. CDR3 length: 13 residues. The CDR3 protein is CASIKGGTDTQYF.

The CDR3 is CASSLSPGGYEQYF. The rearrangement uses TRBV7-3 and TRBJ2-7; without DNA, the TCRdb call of TRBD1 cannot be checked. The CDR3 consists of 14 residues. The germline V gene has CDR1 SGHTA and CDR2 FQGTGA.

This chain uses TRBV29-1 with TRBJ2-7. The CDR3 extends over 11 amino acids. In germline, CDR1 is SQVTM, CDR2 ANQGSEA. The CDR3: CSVELRYEQYF.

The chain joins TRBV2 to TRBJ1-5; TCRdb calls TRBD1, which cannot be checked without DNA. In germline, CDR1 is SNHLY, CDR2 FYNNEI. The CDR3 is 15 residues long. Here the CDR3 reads CASRTQGRFNQPQHF.

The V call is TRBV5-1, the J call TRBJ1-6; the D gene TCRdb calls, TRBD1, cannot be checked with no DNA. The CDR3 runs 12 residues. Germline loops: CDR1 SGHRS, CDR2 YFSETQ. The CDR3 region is CASSPTGSPLHF.

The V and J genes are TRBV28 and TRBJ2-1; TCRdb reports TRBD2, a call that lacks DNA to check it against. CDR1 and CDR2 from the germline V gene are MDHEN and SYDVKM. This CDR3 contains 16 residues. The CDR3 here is CASNLQRLAGSSEQFF.

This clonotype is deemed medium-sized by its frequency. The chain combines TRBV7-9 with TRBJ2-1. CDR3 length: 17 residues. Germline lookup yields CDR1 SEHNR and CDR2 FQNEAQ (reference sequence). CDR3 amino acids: CASSLGISGSSYNEQFF. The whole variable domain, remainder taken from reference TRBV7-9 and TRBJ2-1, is DTGVSQNPRHKITKRGQNVTFRCDPISEHNRLYWYRQTLGQGPEFLTYFQNEAQLEKSRLLSDRFSAERPKGSFSTLEIQRTEQGDSAMYLCASSLGISGSSYNEQFFGPGTRLTVL.

CDR3: CASSYTGGATDGYTF. This chain joins TRBV5-5 and TRBJ1-2; TCRdb reports TRBD1, a call that lacks DNA to check it against. CDR3 length: 15 residues. Germline V gene data show CDR1 as SGHKS and CDR2 as YYEKEE (reference sequence).

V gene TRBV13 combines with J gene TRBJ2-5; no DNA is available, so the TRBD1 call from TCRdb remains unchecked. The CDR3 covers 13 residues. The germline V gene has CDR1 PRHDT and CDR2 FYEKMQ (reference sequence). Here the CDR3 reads CASGMGGTETQYF.

The CDR3 region is CASSSTLDSIYNEQFF. This chain uses TRBV7-9 with TRBJ2-1; as DNA is missing, the TRBD1 call by TCRdb cannot be tested. Per germline, CDR1 SEHNR and CDR2 FQNEAQ (reference sequence). The CDR3 contains 16 residues.

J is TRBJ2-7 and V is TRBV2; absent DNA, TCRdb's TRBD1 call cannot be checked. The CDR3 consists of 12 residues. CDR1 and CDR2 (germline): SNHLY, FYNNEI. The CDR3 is CASSYRGAEQYF.

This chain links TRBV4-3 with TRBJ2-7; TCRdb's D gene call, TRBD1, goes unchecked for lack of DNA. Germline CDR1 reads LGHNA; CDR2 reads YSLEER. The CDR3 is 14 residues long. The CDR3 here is CASSPRDGPYEQYF.

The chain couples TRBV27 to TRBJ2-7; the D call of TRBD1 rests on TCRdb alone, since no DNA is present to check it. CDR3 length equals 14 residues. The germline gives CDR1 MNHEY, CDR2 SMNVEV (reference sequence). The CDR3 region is CASSLGTGPYEQYF.

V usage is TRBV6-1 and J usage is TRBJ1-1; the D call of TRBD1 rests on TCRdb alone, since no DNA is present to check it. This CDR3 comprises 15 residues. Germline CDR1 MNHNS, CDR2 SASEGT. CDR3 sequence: CASRDRDRVNTEAFF.

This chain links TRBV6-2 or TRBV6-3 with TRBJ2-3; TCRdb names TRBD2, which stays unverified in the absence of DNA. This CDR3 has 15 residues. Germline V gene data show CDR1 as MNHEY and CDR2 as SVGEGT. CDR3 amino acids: CASSPAREYTDTQYF.

The CDR3 loop is CASSKPPGLSPSGNTIYF. The rearrangement joins TRBV28 to TRBJ1-3. Germline values: CDR1 MDHEN, CDR2 SYDVKM. The CDR3 sequence is 18 residues long.

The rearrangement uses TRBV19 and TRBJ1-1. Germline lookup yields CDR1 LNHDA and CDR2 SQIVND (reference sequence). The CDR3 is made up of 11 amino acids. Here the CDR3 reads CASLGNTEAFF.

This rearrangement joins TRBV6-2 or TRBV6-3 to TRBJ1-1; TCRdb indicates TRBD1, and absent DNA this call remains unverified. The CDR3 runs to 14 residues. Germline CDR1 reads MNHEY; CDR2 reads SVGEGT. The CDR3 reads CASSSHRGLTEAFF.

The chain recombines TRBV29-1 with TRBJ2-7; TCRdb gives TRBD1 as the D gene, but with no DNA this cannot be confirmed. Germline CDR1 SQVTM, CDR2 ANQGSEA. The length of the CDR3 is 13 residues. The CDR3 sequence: CSVAPRDAYEQYF.

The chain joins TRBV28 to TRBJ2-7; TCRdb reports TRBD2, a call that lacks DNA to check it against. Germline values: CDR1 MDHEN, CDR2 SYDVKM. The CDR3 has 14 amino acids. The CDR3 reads CATRSLAVSYEQYF.

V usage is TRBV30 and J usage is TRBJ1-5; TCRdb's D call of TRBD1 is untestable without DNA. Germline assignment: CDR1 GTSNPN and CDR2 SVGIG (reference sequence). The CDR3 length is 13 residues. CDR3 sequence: CAWSSITGDSQHF.

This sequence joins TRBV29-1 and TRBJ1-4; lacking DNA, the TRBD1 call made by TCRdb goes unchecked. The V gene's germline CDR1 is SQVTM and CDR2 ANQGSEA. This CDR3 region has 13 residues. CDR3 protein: CSVRRGEIEKLFF.

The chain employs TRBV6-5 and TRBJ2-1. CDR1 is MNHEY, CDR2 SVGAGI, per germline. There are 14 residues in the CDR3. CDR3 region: CASSYLNYGHEQFF.

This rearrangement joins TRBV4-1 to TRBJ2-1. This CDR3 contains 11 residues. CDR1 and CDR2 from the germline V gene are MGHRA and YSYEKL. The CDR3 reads CASSLNNEQFF.